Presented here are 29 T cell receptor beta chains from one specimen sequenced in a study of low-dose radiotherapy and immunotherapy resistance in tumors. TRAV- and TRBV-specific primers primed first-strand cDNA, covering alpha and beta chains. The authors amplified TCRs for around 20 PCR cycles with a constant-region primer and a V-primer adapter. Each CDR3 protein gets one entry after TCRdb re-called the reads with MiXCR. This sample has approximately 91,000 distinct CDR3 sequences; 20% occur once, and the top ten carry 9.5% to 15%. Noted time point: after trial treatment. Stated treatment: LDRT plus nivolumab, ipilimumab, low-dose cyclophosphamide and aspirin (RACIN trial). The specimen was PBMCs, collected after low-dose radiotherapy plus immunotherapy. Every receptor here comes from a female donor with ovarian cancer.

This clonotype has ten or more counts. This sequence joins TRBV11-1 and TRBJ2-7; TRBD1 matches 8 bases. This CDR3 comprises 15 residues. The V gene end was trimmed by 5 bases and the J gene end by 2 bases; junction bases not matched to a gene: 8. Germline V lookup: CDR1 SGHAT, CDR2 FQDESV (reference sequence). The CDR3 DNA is TGTGCCAGCAGCCCCGGACAGGGAAGGGCCTACGAGCAGTACTTC. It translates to CASSPGQGRAYEQYF.

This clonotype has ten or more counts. The chain's CDR3 is CASSPVENYGYTF. The CDR3 DNA reads as TGTGCCAGCAGCCCCGTGGAGAACTATGGCTACACCTTC. The J gene is TRBJ1-2, the V gene TRBV7-2; no firm D call. V lost 5 bases to trimming and J lost 2 bases, with 9 bases between them. The CDR3 contains 13 residues. CDR1 and CDR2 (germline): SGHTA, FQGNSA.

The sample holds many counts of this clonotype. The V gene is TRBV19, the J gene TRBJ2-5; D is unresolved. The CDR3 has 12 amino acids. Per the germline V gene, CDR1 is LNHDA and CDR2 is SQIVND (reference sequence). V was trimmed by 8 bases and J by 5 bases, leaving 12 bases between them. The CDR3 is CASGAYEETQYF. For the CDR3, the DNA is TGTGCCAGTGGAGCGTACGAGGAGACCCAGTACTTC.

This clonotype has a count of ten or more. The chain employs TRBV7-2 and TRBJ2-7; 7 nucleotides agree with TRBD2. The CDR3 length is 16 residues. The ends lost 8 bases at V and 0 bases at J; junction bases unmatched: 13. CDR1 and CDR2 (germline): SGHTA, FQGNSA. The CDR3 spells CASSRNGGGSSYEQYF. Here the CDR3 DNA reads TGTGCCAGCTCCCGAAATGGGGGGGGTAGCTCCTACGAGCAGTACTTC.

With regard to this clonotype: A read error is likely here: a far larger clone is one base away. The CDR3 sequence: CASSLRGGVNTEAFF. CDR3 in DNA: TGTGCCAGCAGCTTGAGAGGGGGGGTGAACACTGAAGCTTTCTTT. J is TRBJ1-1 and V is TRBV5-8; a weak D match, TRBD1 (6 bases). V was cut by 1 base and J by 0 bases, with 10 bases left in between. The germline gives CDR1 SGHTS, CDR2 YDEGEE. The CDR3 runs to 15 residues.

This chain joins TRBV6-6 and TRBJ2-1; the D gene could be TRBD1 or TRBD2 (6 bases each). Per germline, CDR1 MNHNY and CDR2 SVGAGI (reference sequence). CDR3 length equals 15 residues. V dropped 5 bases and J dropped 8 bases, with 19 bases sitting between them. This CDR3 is CASSVAIGGRDEQFF. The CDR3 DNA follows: TGTGCCAGCAGTGTCGCCATTGGGGGGCGGGATGAGCAGTTCTTC.

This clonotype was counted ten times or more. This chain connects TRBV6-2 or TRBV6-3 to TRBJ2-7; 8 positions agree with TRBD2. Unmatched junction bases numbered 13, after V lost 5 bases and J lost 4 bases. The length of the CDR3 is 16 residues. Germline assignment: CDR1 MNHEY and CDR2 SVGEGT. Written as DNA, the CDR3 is TGTGCCAGCAGTACGGGGGGGCAGGGGATGAGGTACGAGCAGTACTTC. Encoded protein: CASSTGGQGMRYEQYF.

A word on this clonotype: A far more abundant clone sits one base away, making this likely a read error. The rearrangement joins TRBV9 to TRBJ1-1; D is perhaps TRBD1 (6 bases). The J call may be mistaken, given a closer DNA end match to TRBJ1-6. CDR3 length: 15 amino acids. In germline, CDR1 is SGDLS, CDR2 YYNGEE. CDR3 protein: CASSGPTGWDSPLHF. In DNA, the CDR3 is TGTGCCAGCAGCGGTCCCACAGGGTGGGATTCACCCCTCCACTTT.

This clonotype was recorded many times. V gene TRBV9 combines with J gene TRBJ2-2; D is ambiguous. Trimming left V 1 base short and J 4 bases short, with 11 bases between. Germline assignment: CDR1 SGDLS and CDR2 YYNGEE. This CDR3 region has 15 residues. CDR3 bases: TGTGCCAGCAGCGTAAGGGTAGACGGCACCGGGGAGCTGTTTTTT. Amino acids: CASSVRVDGTGELFF.

This CDR3 reads CASSLAADNQPQHF. CDR3 DNA sequence: TGTGCCAGCAGCTTAGCGGCGGACAATCAGCCCCAGCATTTT. This chain joins TRBV7-6 and TRBJ1-5; D uncertain. V lost 0 bases and J 3 bases, leaving 6 bases between the germline ends. Germline V gene data show CDR1 as SGHVS and CDR2 as FNYEAQ. The CDR3 has 14 residues. The variable domain in full, completed from reference TRBV7-6 and TRBJ1-5, reads GAGVSQSPRYKVTKRGQDVALRCDPISGHVSLYWYRQALGQGPEFLTYFNYEAQQDKSGLPNDRFSAERPEGSISTLTIQRTEQRDSAMYRCASSLAADNQPQHFGDGTRLSIL.

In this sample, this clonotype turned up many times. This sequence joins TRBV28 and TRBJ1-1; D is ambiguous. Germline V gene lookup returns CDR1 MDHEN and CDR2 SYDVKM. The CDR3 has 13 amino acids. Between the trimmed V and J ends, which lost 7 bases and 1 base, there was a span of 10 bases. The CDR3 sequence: CASKTEANTEAFF. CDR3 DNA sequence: TGTGCCAGCAAAACAGAGGCGAACACTGAAGCTTTCTTT.

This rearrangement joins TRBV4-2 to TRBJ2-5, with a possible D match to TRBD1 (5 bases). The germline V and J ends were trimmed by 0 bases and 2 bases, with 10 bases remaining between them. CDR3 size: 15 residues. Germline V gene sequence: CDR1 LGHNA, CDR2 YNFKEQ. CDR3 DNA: TGTGCCAGCAGCCAAGATGGGGCTAATCAAGAGACCCAGTACTTC. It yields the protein CASSQDGANQETQYF.

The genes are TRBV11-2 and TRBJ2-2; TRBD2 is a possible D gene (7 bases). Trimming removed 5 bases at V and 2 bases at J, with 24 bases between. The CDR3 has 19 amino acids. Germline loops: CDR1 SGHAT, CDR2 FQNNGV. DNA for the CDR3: TGTGCCAGCAGCCCTATACCGGGGGCGGGGGCTACCAACACCGGGGAGCTGTTTTTT. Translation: CASSPIPGAGATNTGELFF.

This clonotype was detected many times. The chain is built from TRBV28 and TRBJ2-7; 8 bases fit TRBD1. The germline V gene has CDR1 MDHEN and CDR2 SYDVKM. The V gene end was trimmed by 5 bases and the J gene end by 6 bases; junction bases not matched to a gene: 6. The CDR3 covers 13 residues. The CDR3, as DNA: TGTGCCAGCAGTATCGGACAGGGAGGCGAGCAGTACTTC. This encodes CASSIGQGGEQYF. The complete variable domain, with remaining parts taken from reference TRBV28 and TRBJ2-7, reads DVKVTQSSRYLVKRTGEKVFLECVQDMDHENMFWYRQDPGLGLRLIYFSYDVKMKEKGDIPEGYSVSREKKERFSLILESASTNQTSMYLCASSIGQGGEQYFGPGTRLTVT.

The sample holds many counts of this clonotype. The CDR3 DNA is TGTGCCACCAGTGATAATGACAGATATGGGGCTGAAGCTTTCTTT. Encoded protein: CATSDNDRYGAEAFF. V gene TRBV24-1 combines with J gene TRBJ1-1, with a tentative D call TRBD1 (5 bases). The CDR3 is 15 amino acids. CDR1 is KGHDR and CDR2 is SFDVKD in the germline V gene. Trimming removed 3 bases at V and 6 bases at J, with 16 bases between.

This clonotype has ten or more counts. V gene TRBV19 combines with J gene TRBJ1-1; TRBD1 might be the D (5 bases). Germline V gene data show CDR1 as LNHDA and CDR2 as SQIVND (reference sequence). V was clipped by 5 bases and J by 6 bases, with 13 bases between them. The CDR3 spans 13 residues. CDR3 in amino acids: CASSRKRDAEAFF. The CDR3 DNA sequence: TGTGCCAGTAGTCGTAAGAGGGACGCTGAAGCTTTCTTT.

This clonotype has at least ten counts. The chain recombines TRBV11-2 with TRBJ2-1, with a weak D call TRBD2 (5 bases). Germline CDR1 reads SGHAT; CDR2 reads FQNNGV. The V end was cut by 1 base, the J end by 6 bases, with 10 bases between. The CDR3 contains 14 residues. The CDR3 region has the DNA TGTGCCAGCAGCTTAGGGTTAGCGAGCAATGAGCAGTTCTTC. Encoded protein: CASSLGLASNEQFF.

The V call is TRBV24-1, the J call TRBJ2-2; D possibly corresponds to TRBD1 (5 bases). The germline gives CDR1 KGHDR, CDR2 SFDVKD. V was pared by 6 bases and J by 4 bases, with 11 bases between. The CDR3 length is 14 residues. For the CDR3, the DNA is TGTGCCACCAGTCGGCAGGGCGTCACCGGGGAGCTGTTTTTT. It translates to CATSRQGVTGELFF.

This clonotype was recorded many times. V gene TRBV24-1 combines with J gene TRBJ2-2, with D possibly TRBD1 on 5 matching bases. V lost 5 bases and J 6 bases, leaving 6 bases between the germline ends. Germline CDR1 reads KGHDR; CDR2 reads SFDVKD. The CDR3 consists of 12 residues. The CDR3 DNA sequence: TGTGCCACCAGTGTGGGGCCCGGGGAGCTGTTTTTT. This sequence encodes CATSVGPGELFF.

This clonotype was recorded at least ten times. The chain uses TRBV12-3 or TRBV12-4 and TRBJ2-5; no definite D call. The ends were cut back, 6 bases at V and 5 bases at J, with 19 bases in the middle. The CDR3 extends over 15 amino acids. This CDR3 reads CASSSHPAGQETQYF. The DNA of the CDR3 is TGTGCCAGCAGCTCTCACCCCGCAGGCCAGGAGACCCAGTACTTC.

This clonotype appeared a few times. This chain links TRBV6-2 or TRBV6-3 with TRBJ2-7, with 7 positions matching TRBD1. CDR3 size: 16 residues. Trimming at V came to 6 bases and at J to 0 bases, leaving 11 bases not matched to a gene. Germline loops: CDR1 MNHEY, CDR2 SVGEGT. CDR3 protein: CASSRTGFLSSYEQYF. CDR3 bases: TGTGCCAGCAGCCGGACAGGTTTTCTTAGCTCCTACGAGCAGTACTTC.

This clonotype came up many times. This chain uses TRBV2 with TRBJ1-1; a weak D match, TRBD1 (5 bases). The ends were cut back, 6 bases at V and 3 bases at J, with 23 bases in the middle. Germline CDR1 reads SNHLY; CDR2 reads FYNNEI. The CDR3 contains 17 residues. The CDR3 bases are TGTGCCAGCAGGGAACACGGGGCAGGGACGCGGTACACTGAAGCTTTCTTT. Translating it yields CASREHGAGTRYTEAFF.

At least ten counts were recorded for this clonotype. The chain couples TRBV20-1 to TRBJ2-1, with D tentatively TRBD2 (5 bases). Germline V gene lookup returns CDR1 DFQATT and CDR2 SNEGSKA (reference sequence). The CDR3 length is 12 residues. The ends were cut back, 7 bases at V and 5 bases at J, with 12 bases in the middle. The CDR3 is CSGSRGNNEQFF. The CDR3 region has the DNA TGCAGTGGTTCACGGGGAAACAATGAGCAGTTCTTC.

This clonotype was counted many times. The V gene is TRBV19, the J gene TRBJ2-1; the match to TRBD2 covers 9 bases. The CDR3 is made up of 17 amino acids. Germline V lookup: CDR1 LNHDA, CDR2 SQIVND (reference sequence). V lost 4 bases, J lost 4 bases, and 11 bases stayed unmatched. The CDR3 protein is CASSRPIAGEGYNEQFF. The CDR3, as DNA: TGTGCCAGTAGTAGGCCCATAGCGGGAGAGGGGTACAATGAGCAGTTCTTC.

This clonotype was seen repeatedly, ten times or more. Written as DNA, the CDR3 is TGTGCCAGCAGCCGCGGGACACTCTACGAGCAGTACTTC. It is translated as CASSRGTLYEQYF. This sequence joins TRBV7-2 and TRBJ2-7, with D perhaps assigned TRBD1 or TRBD2 (6 bases each). The V gene lost 5 bases and the J gene lost 3 bases, with 11 bases spanning the gap. The germline CDR1 and CDR2 sequences are SGHTA and FQGNSA. The CDR3 is 13 amino acids. Full variable domain (outside the CDR3, taken from reference TRBV7-2 and TRBJ2-7): GAGVSQSPSNKVTEKGKDVELRCDPISGHTALYWYRQSLGQGLEFLIYFQGNSAPDKSGLPSDRFSAERTGGSVSTLTIQRTQQEDSAVYLCASSRGTLYEQYFGPGTRLTVT.

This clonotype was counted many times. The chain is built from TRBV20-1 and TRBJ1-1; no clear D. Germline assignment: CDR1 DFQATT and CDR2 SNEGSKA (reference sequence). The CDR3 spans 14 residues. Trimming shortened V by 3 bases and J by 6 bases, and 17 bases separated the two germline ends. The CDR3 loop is CSASLHGGYPEAFF. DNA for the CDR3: TGCAGTGCTAGCTTACACGGCGGGTATCCTGAAGCTTTCTTT.

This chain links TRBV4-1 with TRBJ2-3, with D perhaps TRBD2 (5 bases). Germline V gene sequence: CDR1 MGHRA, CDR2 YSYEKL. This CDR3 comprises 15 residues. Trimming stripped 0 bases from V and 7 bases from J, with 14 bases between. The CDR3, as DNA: TGCGCCAGCAGCCAAGATCTAGCAATTCTGAATACGCAGTATTTT. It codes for CASSQDLAILNTQYF.

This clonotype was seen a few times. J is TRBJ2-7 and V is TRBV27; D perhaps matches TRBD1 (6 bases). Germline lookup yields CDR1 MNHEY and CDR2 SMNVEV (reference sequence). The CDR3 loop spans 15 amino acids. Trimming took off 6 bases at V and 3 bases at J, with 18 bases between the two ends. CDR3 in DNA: TGTGCCAGCAGCGGCGCCTCCAGGGGATTCTACGAGCAGTACTTC. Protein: CASSGASRGFYEQYF.

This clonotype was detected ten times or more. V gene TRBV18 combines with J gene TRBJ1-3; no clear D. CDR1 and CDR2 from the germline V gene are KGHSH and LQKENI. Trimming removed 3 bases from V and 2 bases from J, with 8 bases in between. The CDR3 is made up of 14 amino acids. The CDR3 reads CASSPPGAGNTIYF. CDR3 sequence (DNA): TGTGCCAGCTCACCCCCCGGGGCTGGAAACACCATATATTTT.